The source of this T cell receptor (beta chain) is a study of blood T cells in healthy people across ages (dated by TCRdb to between 2015 and 2017). The study in broad terms: Template switching captured roughly one uniquely barcoded TCR beta cDNA molecule per two T cells in model experiments. Four age groups were formed from the donors: young (average approximately 15 years), middle-aged (approximately 40), aged (62) and long-lived (roughly 88). To avoid experimental bias, donors of different ages were randomly spread across the sequencing lanes. To track age-related changes in TCR beta repertoire diversity, the study relied on deep sequencing normalized with unique cDNA molecular identifiers. Using the same blood draw, the study looked at two additional independent replicas of 1 million unique cDNA reads for two donors, one aged 18 to 30 and the other aged 80 or older.

This clonotype was picked up a small number of times. Its antigen target is currently unknown. No clone much larger than this one lies a single base away; base qualities are absent. The donors were roughly 40 Caucasian individuals from Russia, aged 6 to 90 years, who were systemically healthy. Each donor gave about 9.7 milliliters of peripheral blood, drawn into EDTA-treated Vacutainer tubes. Ficoll-Paque density-gradient centrifugation was used to isolate PBMCs, with at least 6 million per sample. Total RNA, at least 6 micrograms per sample, was extracted from PBMCs with Trizol reagent. For every donor, flow cytometry on a PBMC aliquot measured the percentage of naive CD45RAhigh/CD27high T cells. Results and caveats for the whole study, not just this receptor: Observed TCR beta diversity per million T cells fell roughly linearly with age, and a significant reduction was already apparent by age about 43. The long-lived group showed more naive CD4+ T cells, fewer expanded clones and increased TCR diversity than the aged group, suggesting age selection. Donor CMV infection status was unknown, potentially confounding age-related changes in expanded clonotypes. Estimates of total diversity from one million sequenced T cells were regarded as lower bounds and underestimates. The percentage of naive T cells measured by flow cytometry correlated strongly with observed TCR beta diversity. Bulk unsorted PBMC profiling prevented conclusive comparison of naive and antigen-experienced compartments.

As encoded in the germline V gene (reference sequence), CDR1 is MNHEY while CDR2 is SMNVEV. Relative to germline, V is 6 bases shorter and J is 9 bases shorter, with 26 bases between their ends. The CDR3 starts with the cysteine, ends with the phenylalanine, and has 16 residues. Only the CDR3 DNA stays, 48 bases, in frame from base 1. Library method: 5' RACE. Sequenced on an Illumina HiSeq 2500. A second PCR of about 7 to 12 cycles was run with a J-beta primer mix and a sample-barcoded 5' primer. A unique molecular identifier was introduced onto each TCR beta cDNA molecule by a template-switch 5' adaptor carrying 12 random nucleotides. Each sample yielded at least 2.5 million CDR3-containing paired-end reads. All of the RNA was converted into first-strand cDNA using the Mint cDNA synthesis kit, with a TRBC-specific oligonucleotide serving as the primer. Following uracil-DNA glycosylase treatment, a first 18-cycle PCR with universal primers M1SS and BC2_uni_R was performed on all cDNA. In the original analysis: Normalization of each sample was performed by random selection of 1 million high-quality reads, each carrying a distinct molecular identifier. Reads with shared molecular identifiers were discarded instead of being binned into consensus sequences. MiTCR, set to a Q25 quality threshold and the strictest error-elimination algorithm, was used for CDR3 identification, clonotype clustering and error correction. Lower-bound total TCR beta diversity was estimated with a nonparametric unseen species model using Euler transformation. TCRdb cleaned the public reads at Q25 with fastp, built clones with MiXCR and kept in-frame beta chains. CDR3 protein duplicates are merged, each entry listing the most common genes and DNA. TCRdb, not the original authors, processed these V and J calls. The sample table holds 580,000 or so distinct CDR3 sequences, of which 45% to 55% were seen once. Around 25% of the sample rests with the top ten.

The rearranged chain carries TRBV27 and TRBJ2-5; the D gene is possibly TRBD1 or TRBD2, with 6 bases matching each. This receptor was obtained from a man of 80 years or more in good health. Specimen: blood. The CDR3 reads CASSKDSDRPTGAQYF. The nucleotide sequence is given as TGTGCCAGCAGCAAAGATTCGGACAGACCCACGGGGGCCCAGTACTTC.